The 21 T cell receptor beta chains in this list originate from one sample, sequenced in a study of blood T cell repertoires in COVID-19. Method: immunoSEQ multiplex PCR; TCRdb's copy keeps in-frame clones and lacks some. The table has about 81,000 clones, under 90% seen once. Sequencing used peripheral blood. The receptors shown here come from a human donor in a cohort sampled during active COVID-19.

This chain connects TRBV7-9 to TRBJ2-7; D might be TRBD1 (5 bases). Germline V lookup: CDR1 SEHNR, CDR2 FQNEAQ (reference sequence). This CDR3 is 15 amino acids long. Trimming took off 4 bases at V and 6 bases at J, with 19 bases between the two ends. CDR3 amino acids: CASSSFGAAISEQYF. Written as DNA, the CDR3 is TGTGCCAGCAGCTCTTTTGGGGCGGCTATATCCGAGCAGTACTTC. Looking up the rest from reference TRBV7-9 and TRBJ2-7 gives the full variable domain: DTGVSQNPRHKITKRGQNVTFRCDPISEHNRLYWYRQTLGQGPEFLTYFQNEAQLEKSRLLSDRFSAERPKGSFSTLEIQRTEQGDSAMYLCASSSFGAAISEQYFGPGTRLTVT.

The chain joins TRBV5-4 to TRBJ1-1; tentative D call: TRBD1 (6 bases). The CDR3 loop spans 13 amino acids. Germline values: CDR1 SGHNT, CDR2 YYREEE (reference sequence). Trimming pared 4 bases from V and 1 base from J, leaving 8 bases between. The CDR3 DNA reads TGTGCCAGCAGCCGGGGACAGAACACTGAAGCTTTCTTT. Translating gives CASSRGQNTEAFF.

The J gene is TRBJ1-5, the V gene TRBV12-3 or TRBV12-4; D ambiguous. V lost 8 bases and J 4 bases, leaving 9 bases between the germline ends. This CDR3 is built from 12 residues. CDR3 amino acids: CASGGRNQPQHF. The DNA for the CDR3 is TGTGCCAGCGGCGGTAGGAATCAGCCCCAGCATTTT.

The V gene is TRBV5-4, the J gene TRBJ1-1; the match to TRBD1 covers 9 bases. Germline-derived CDR1 and CDR2 are SGHNT and YYREEE (reference sequence). CDR3 length: 17 amino acids. Germline trimming cut 4 bases from V and 1 base from J; bases unmatched to any gene: 11. DNA of the CDR3: TGTGCCAGCAGCACAGGACAGGGGTCAAGGGGGAACACTGAAGCTTTCTTT. This sequence encodes CASSTGQGSRGNTEAFF.

The chain recombines TRBV10-3 with TRBJ2-7, with 11 bases fitting TRBD2. This CDR3 comprises 16 residues. Germline V lookup: CDR1 ENHRY, CDR2 SYGVKD. V trimming: 4 bases; J trimming: 4 bases; junction bases outside the gene matches: 9. Here the CDR3 reads CAISGKLAGDSYEQYF. In nucleotides, the CDR3 is TGTGCCATCAGTGGAAAACTAGCGGGGGACTCGTACGAGCAGTACTTC.

The rearrangement links TRBV6-5 to TRBJ1-5; D remains ambiguous. The CDR3 covers 13 residues. V lost 6 bases and J 0 bases, leaving 6 bases between the germline ends. Germline values: CDR1 MNHEY, CDR2 SVGAGI. Here the CDR3 reads CASRADSNQPQHF. The CDR3 DNA reads as TGTGCCAGCAGGGCGGATAGCAATCAGCCCCAGCATTTT.

The rearrangement joins TRBV6-5 to TRBJ2-1, with D uncertain. Germline V gene sequence: CDR1 MNHEY, CDR2 SVGAGI. V was trimmed by 6 bases and J by 4 bases, leaving 7 bases between them. This CDR3 comprises 12 residues. The CDR3 protein is CASRPGYNEQFF. Here the CDR3 DNA reads TGTGCCAGCAGGCCCGGGTACAATGAGCAGTTCTTC.

V is TRBV11-2 and J is TRBJ1-4; a possible D gene is TRBD1 (6 bases). In germline, CDR1 is SGHAT, CDR2 FQNNGV. This CDR3 is 16 amino acids long. V was trimmed by 5 bases and J by 2 bases, leaving 15 bases between them. CDR3 nucleotide sequence: TGTGCCAGCAGCCCCGGCGCAGGGGTTACTAATGAAAAACTGTTTTTT. Its translation is CASSPGAGVTNEKLFF. Together with reference TRBV11-2 and TRBJ1-4, the CDR3 gives the full variable domain: EAGVAQSPRYKIIEKRQSVAFWCNPISGHATLYWYQQILGQGPKLLIQFQNNGVVDDSQLPKDRFSAERLKGVDSTLKIQPAKLEDSAVYLCASSPGAGVTNEKLFFGSGTQLSVL.

The rearrangement uses TRBV18 and TRBJ1-1; 9 positions agree with TRBD1. Unmatched junction bases numbered 7, after V lost 3 bases and J lost 5 bases. The germline V gene has CDR1 KGHSH and CDR2 LQKENI. This CDR3 comprises 15 residues. The CDR3 protein is CASSPGTGKLTEAFF. The CDR3 DNA reads as TGTGCCAGCTCACCCGGGACAGGGAAGTTAACTGAAGCTTTCTTT.

The chain uses TRBV6-5 and TRBJ1-2; D is possibly TRBD1 (6 bases). Trimming left V 8 bases short and J 7 bases short, with 14 bases between. This CDR3 is 12 amino acids long. The V gene's germline CDR1 is MNHEY and CDR2 SVGAGI. CDR3 coding DNA: TGTGCCAGCTTCGGGAAGGGGGTTGGCTACACCTTC. Its translation: CASFGKGVGYTF.

Turning to this clone: A junction end diverges from the germline sequence, so it may reflect a read error. The V and J genes are TRBV2 and TRBJ2-7; D uncertain. This CDR3 spans 13 amino acids. CDR1 is SNHLY and CDR2 is FYNNEI in the germline V gene. The CDR3 here is CASNEPTAYEQYF. Here the CDR3 DNA reads TGTGCCAGCAATGAACCTACTGCCTACGAGCAGTACTTC.

The chain combines TRBV14 with TRBJ2-1; TRBD1 aligns across 8 bases. Trimming took 3 bases from V and 2 from J; bases not matched to a gene: 3. This CDR3 is 15 amino acids long. CDR1 SGHDN and CDR2 FVKESK come from the germline V gene. The CDR3 coding sequence is TGTGCCAGCAGCCACGGACAGGGAACCTACAATGAGCAGTTCTTC. Its protein is CASSHGQGTYNEQFF.

This chain connects TRBV6-5 to TRBJ1-6, with 10 bases lining up with TRBD1. Looked up from germline, CDR1 is MNHEY and CDR2 is SVGAGI. The CDR3 sequence is 16 residues long. V was pared by 2 bases and J by 3 bases, with 1 base of the junction left unmatched. The CDR3 nucleotides read TGTGCCAGCAGTTACAGGGACAGGGGCTATAATTCACCCCTCCACTTT. Protein product: CASSYRDRGYNSPLHF.

The rearrangement links TRBV2 to TRBJ2-5; TRBD2 might be the D (6 bases). Trimming took off 4 bases at V and 5 bases at J, with 17 bases between the two ends. The CDR3 length is 15 residues. The V gene's germline CDR1 is SNHLY and CDR2 FYNNEI. The chain's CDR3 is CASSGNAAGIETQYF. The CDR3 coding sequence is TGTGCCAGCAGTGGAAACGCCGCGGGGATCGAGACCCAGTACTTC.

The chain is built from TRBV5-1 and TRBJ1-2; 7 bases fit TRBD1. CDR3 length: 11 amino acids. Germline trimming cut 5 bases from V and 7 bases from J; bases unmatched to any gene: 2. The germline CDR1 and CDR2 sequences are SGHRS and YFSETQ. The CDR3 is CASSPGGGYTF. The CDR3 nucleotides read TGCGCCAGCAGTCCAGGGGGTGGCTACACCTTC.

This chain links TRBV7-9 with TRBJ2-1, with no clear D. V lost 3 bases, J lost 10 bases, and 7 bases lay in between. Germline values: CDR1 SEHNR, CDR2 FQNEAQ (reference sequence). CDR3 length: 11 amino acids. In nucleotides, the CDR3 is TGTGCCAGCAGCTTCATAAGCGAGCAGTTCTTC. Protein product: CASSFISEQFF.

A few counts support this clone. V is TRBV6-1 and J is TRBJ1-1; TRBD1 aligns across 7 bases. The CDR3 covers 15 residues. V trimming: 2 bases; J trimming: 1 base; junction bases outside the gene matches: 4. In germline, CDR1 is MNHNS, CDR2 SASEGT. The CDR3 nucleotides read TGTGCCAGCAGTGAAACGGGGACAGCGAACACTGAAGCTTTCTTT. Its protein is CASSETGTANTEAFF.

The chain is built from TRBV4-1 and TRBJ1-1; no definite D call. V was pared by 4 bases and J by 5 bases, with 11 bases between. CDR1 is MGHRA, CDR2 YSYEKL, per germline. The CDR3 totals 13 residues. CDR3 sequence reads: CASSREAGTEAFF. CDR3 nucleotide sequence: TGCGCCAGCAGCCGGGAAGCGGGTACTGAAGCTTTCTTT.

The gene calls are TRBV7-9 and TRBJ2-1; 7 nucleotides match TRBD1. The germline V gene has CDR1 SEHNR and CDR2 FQNEAQ (reference sequence). V lost 5 bases, J lost 7 bases, and 8 bases stayed unmatched. CDR3 length equals 14 residues. The DNA of the CDR3 is TGTGCCAGCAGCCAGAACAGGGGTAGGAATGAGCAGTTCTTC. Protein product: CASSQNRGRNEQFF.

The J gene is TRBJ2-7, the V gene TRBV5-5; TRBD1 is a possible D gene (5 bases). The CDR3 is 13 residues long. From germline, CDR1 is SGHKS and CDR2 YYEKEE (reference sequence). V was pared by 3 bases and J by 3 bases, with 10 bases between. Here the CDR3 reads CASSYQGNYEQYF. The CDR3 nucleotides read TGTGCCAGCAGCTATCAGGGTAACTACGAGCAGTACTTC.

The chain combines TRBV5-1 with TRBJ2-3, with D perhaps matching TRBD1 (5 bases). The length of the CDR3 is 15 residues. CDR1 is SGHRS, CDR2 YFSETQ, per germline. V dropped 4 bases and J dropped 0 bases, with 12 bases sitting between them. CDR3 coding DNA: TGCGCCAGCAGCCCCGGCGACAGTAGCACAGATACGCAGTATTTT. It codes for CASSPGDSSTDTQYF.